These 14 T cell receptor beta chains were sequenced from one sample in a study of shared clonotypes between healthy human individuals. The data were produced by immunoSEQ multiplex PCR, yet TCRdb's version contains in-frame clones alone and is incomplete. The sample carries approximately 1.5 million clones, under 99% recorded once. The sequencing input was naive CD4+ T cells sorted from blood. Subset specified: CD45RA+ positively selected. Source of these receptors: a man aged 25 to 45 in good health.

The CDR3 is CASSVGRIGETQYF. The DNA for the CDR3 is TGTGCCAGCAGCGTAGGTAGGATTGGAGAGACCCAGTACTTC. The rearrangement uses TRBV9 and TRBJ2-5; D is ambiguous. The V end lost 0 bases, the J end lost 4 bases, and 10 bases lay between the germline ends. The CDR3 runs 14 residues. Looked up from germline, CDR1 is SGDLS and CDR2 is YYNGEE. The full variable domain, rest sourced from reference TRBV9 and TRBJ2-5, is DSGVTQTPKHLITATGQRVTLRCSPRSGDLSVYWYQQSLDQGLQFLIQYYNGEERAKGNILERFSAQQFPDLHSELNLSSLELGDSALYFCASSVGRIGETQYFGPGTRLLVL.

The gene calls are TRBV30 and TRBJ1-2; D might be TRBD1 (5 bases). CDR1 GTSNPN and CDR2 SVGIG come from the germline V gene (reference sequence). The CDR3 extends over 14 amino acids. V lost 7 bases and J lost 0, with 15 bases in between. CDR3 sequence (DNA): TGTGCCTTGTACGACAGAGACGCTAACTATGGCTACACCTTC. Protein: CALYDRDANYGYTF.

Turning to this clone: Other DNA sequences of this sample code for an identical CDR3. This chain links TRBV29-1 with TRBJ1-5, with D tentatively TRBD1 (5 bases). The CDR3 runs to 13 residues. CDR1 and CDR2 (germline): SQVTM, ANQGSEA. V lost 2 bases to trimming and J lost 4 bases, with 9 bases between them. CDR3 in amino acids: CSVEQGSNQPQHF. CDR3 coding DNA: TGCAGCGTTGAACAGGGCAGTAATCAGCCCCAGCATTTT.

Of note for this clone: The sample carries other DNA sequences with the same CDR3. The CDR3 nucleotides read TGCGCCAGCAGCTCGGGACTAGCGGGGAGCTCCTACAATGAGCAGTTCTTC. Amino acids: CASSSGLAGSSYNEQFF. The chain couples TRBV5-1 to TRBJ2-1, with 13 bases identical to TRBD2. J lost 0 bases, V lost 3 bases, and 3 bases had no gene match. CDR3 length: 17 amino acids. Germline V lookup: CDR1 SGHRS, CDR2 YFSETQ.

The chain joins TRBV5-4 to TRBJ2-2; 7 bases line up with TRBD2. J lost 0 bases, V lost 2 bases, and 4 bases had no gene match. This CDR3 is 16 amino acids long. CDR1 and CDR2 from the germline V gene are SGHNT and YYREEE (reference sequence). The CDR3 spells CASSFLTSANTGELFF. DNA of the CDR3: TGTGCCAGCAGCTTCTTAACTAGCGCGAACACCGGGGAGCTGTTTTTT. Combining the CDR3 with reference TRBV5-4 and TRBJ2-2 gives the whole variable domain ETGVTQSPTHLIKTRGQQVTLRCSSQSGHNTVSWYQQALGQGPQFIFQYYREEENGRGNFPPRFSGLQFPNYSSELNVNALELDDSALYLCASSFLTSANTGELFFGEGSRLTVL.

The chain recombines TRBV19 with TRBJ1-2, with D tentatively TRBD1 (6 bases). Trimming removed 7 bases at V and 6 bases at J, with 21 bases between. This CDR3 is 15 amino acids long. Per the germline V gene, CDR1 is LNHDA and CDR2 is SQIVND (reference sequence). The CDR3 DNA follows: TGTGCCAGTACCCACGCCGGGACATCGGATGATGGCTACACCTTC. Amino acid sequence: CASTHAGTSDDGYTF.

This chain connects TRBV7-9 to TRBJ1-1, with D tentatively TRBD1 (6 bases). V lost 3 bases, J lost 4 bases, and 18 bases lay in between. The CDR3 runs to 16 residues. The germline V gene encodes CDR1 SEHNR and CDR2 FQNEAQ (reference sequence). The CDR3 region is CASSFPRGGLGTEAFF. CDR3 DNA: TGTGCCAGCAGCTTTCCCCGGGGGGGCTTGGGCACTGAAGCTTTCTTT.

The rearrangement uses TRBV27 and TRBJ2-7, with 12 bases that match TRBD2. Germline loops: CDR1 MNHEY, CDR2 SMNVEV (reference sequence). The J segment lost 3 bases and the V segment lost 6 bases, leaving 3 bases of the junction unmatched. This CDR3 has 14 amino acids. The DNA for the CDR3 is TGTGCCAGCAGGACTAGCGGGAGTTTCTACGAGCAGTACTTC. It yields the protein CASRTSGSFYEQYF.

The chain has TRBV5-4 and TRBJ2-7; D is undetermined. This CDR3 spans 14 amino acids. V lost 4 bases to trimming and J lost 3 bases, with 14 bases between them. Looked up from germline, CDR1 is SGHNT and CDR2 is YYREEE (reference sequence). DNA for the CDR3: TGTGCCAGCAGCCCTTCGCGACGCGACTACGAGCAGTACTTC. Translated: CASSPSRRDYEQYF.

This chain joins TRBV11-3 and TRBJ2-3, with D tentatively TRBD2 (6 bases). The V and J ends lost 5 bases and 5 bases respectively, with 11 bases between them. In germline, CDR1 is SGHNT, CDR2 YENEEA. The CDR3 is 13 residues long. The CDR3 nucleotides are TGTGCCAGCAGCCAAACGGGGGTAGATACGCAGTATTTT. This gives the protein CASSQTGVDTQYF. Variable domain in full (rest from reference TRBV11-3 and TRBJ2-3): EAGVVQSPRYKIIEKKQPVAFWCNPISGHNTLYWYLQNLGQGPELLIRYENEEAVDDSQLPKDRFSAERLKGVDSTLKIQPAELGDSAVYLCASSQTGVDTQYFGPGTRLTVL.

CDR3: CTSTLFRTTPYEQYF. CDR3 in DNA: TGCACCAGCACCCTGTTCCGGACGACGCCCTACGAGCAGTACTTC. The V gene is TRBV1, the J gene TRBJ2-7. TRBV1 is marked as a pseudogene. This CDR3 is built from 15 residues.

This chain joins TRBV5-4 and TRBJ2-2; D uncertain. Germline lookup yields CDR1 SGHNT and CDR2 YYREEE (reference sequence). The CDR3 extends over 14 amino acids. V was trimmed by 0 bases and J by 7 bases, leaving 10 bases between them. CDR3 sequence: CASSLGSPFGELFF. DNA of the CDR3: TGTGCCAGCAGCTTGGGCAGCCCTTTCGGGGAGCTGTTTTTT. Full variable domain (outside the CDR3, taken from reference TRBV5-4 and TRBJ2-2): ETGVTQSPTHLIKTRGQQVTLRCSSQSGHNTVSWYQQALGQGPQFIFQYYREEENGRGNFPPRFSGLQFPNYSSELNVNALELDDSALYLCASSLGSPFGELFFGEGSRLTVL.

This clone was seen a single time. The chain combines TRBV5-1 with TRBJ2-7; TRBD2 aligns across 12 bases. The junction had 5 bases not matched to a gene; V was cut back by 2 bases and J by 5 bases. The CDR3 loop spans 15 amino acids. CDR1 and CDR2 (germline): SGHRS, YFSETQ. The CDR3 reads CASSLRLAGVDEQYF. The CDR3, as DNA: TGCGCCAGCAGCTTACGACTAGCGGGAGTAGACGAGCAGTACTTC.

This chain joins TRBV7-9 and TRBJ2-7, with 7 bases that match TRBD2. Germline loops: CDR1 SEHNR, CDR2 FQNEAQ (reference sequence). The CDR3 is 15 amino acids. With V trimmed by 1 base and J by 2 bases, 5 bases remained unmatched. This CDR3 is CASSLVASGTYEQYF. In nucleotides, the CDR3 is TGTGCCAGCAGCTTAGTTGCTAGCGGAACCTACGAGCAGTACTTC.